The T cell receptor (beta chain) described here comes from a study of blood T cell repertoires in COVID-19. Overall study: PBMCs, B-cell-depleted T cells, or T cells provided the cDNA or gDNA that made up the material.

Germline trimming cut 5 bases from V and 5 bases from J; bases unmatched to any gene: 5. CDR1 is SNHLY and CDR2 is FYNNEI in the germline V gene. CDR3 length equals 15 residues. In the study's own analysis: Estimation of nucleated cell counts was performed using reference gene primer amplification. Clones were sequenced by immunoSEQ multiplex PCR, and TCRdb holds only the in-frame ones, with some missing. V, J and clone size reflect that table, while D and trimming were determined from the DNA. The repertoire holds some 58,000 clones, about nine tenths seen once, with roughly 6.4% in the top ten. The chain links TRBV2 to TRBJ2-1; 11 nucleotides align to TRBD2. Sequenced input: peripheral blood. This TCR derives from a man in his forties with acute or convalescent COVID-19. This CDR3 is CASSSPGLADNEQFF. The DNA for the CDR3 is TGTGCCAGCAGTTCCCCGGGACTAGCGGACAATGAGCAGTTCTTC.